Below are 28 T cell receptor beta chains sequenced from a single sample in a study of cytomegalovirus exposure and HLA in healthy donors. PCR involved 60 Vbeta and 13 Jbeta primers. TCRdb's table, derived via immunoSEQ multiplex PCR, lists solely in-frame clones and lacks some. This table has about 130,000 clones, 75% to 85% appearing once. Specimen: PBMCs. Receptor source: a female donor in good health and CMV-seropositive.

This clone is classed as medium-sized. The chain recombines TRBV6-1 with TRBJ1-4; D is undetermined. V lost 5 bases and J lost 8, with 15 bases in between. Germline values: CDR1 MNHNS, CDR2 SASEGT. The CDR3 totals 14 residues. This chain's CDR3 is CASSQKTVLEKLFF. In DNA, the CDR3 is TGTGCCAGCAGTCAAAAAACAGTGTTGGAAAAACTGTTTTTT.

This clone has just one count. The chain carries TRBV7-2 and TRBJ2-2, with 12 bases fitting TRBD2. Losses at the gene ends were 5 bases for V and 3 bases for J; bases not matched to a gene: 4. The CDR3 runs 16 residues. Germline V lookup: CDR1 SGHTA, CDR2 FQGNSA. The CDR3 loop is CASSRLAGGHTGELFF. DNA for the CDR3: TGTGCCAGCAGCCGCCTAGCGGGAGGGCACACCGGGGAGCTGTTTTTT.

This clone was recorded only once. The V gene is TRBV6-5, the J gene TRBJ1-1; the match to TRBD1 covers 8 bases. The V and J ends lost 4 bases and 2 bases, in that order; junction bases with no gene match: 3. The germline V gene encodes CDR1 MNHEY and CDR2 SVGAGI. The CDR3 extends over 14 amino acids. CDR3 amino acids: CASSSTGVNTEAFF. Written as DNA, the CDR3 is TGTGCCAGCAGTTCGACAGGGGTAAACACTGAAGCTTTCTTT.

This clone occurred a few times. V gene TRBV9 combines with J gene TRBJ2-7, with 11 bases aligning to TRBD2. J lost 3 bases, V lost 0 bases, and 5 bases had no gene match. The germline CDR1 and CDR2 sequences are SGDLS and YYNGEE. The CDR3 loop spans 16 amino acids. Here the CDR3 reads CASSVAVAGGFYEQYF. CDR3 coding DNA: TGTGCCAGCAGCGTAGCTGTAGCGGGAGGGTTCTACGAGCAGTACTTC.

A few counts support this clone. This rearrangement joins TRBV5-6 to TRBJ2-1; 9 nucleotides agree with TRBD2. This CDR3 has 15 residues. Germline V lookup: CDR1 SGHDT, CDR2 YYEEEE. V lost 2 bases and J lost 5; bases outside the gene matches: 5. This CDR3 reads CASSLGTSRNNEQFF. In nucleotides, the CDR3 is TGTGCCAGCAGCTTAGGGACTAGCAGAAACAATGAGCAGTTCTTC.

This clone was counted between two and nine times. The chain is built from TRBV5-5 and TRBJ2-5, with TRBD2 matching over 7 bases. J lost 2 bases, V lost 3 bases, and 7 bases had no gene match. In germline, CDR1 is SGHKS, CDR2 YYEKEE (reference sequence). There are 15 residues in the CDR3. The CDR3 is CASSSWGREQETQYF. The CDR3 nucleotides read TGTGCCAGCAGCTCATGGGGGAGGGAACAAGAGACCCAGTACTTC.

In its sample, this clone was seen once. This sequence joins TRBV28 and TRBJ2-7; TRBD1 aligns across 7 bases. This CDR3 contains 13 residues. The J segment lost 5 bases and the V segment lost 3 bases, leaving 4 bases of the junction unmatched. Germline CDR1 MDHEN, CDR2 SYDVKM. In DNA form, the CDR3 reads TGTGCCAGCAGTTTCGGGCAGGGGGACGAGCAGTACTTC. It specifies CASSFGQGDEQYF.

This chain uses TRBV27 with TRBJ2-5, with 8 nucleotides matching TRBD1. This CDR3 is 15 amino acids long. V trimming: 6 bases; J trimming: 5 bases; junction bases outside the gene matches: 11. Germline CDR1 reads MNHEY; CDR2 reads SMNVEV (reference sequence). The CDR3 nucleotides are TGTGCCAGCAGCGAGCCAGACAGGGGACGCGAGACCCAGTACTTC. Residues: CASSEPDRGRETQYF.

The V gene is TRBV7-9, the J gene TRBJ2-3; D is possibly TRBD2 (5 bases). From germline, CDR1 is SEHNR and CDR2 FQNEAQ (reference sequence). V was trimmed by 5 bases and J by 6 bases, leaving 18 bases between them. The CDR3 is 15 amino acids. The CDR3 nucleotides are TGTGCCAGCAGCCCGGGGTTAAGGGAAAGGGATACGCAGTATTTT. Its protein is CASSPGLRERDTQYF.

This sequence joins TRBV6-5 and TRBJ2-1; 10 bases are shared with TRBD2. The CDR3 sequence is 16 residues long. Trimming cost V 3 bases and J 5 bases; bases outside gene matches: 7. Germline-derived CDR1 and CDR2 are MNHEY and SVGAGI. The CDR3 sequence is CASSYSGSGGNNEQFF. In nucleotides, the CDR3 is TGTGCCAGCAGTTATTCCGGTAGCGGGGGGAACAATGAGCAGTTCTTC.

The genes are TRBV2 and TRBJ2-7; TRBD1 aligns across 11 bases. The CDR3 loop spans 15 amino acids. The germline V gene has CDR1 SNHLY and CDR2 FYNNEI. After removal of 6 bases from V and 6 bases from J, the junction contained 10 bases not matched to a gene. Written as DNA, the CDR3 is TGTGCCAGCAGCGGTTCCGGGACAGGGGGAGGCGAGCAGTACTTC. Translation: CASSGSGTGGGEQYF.

The chain combines TRBV25-1 with TRBJ2-7, with 7 nucleotides matching TRBD1. This CDR3 spans 16 amino acids. CDR1 MGHDK and CDR2 SYGVNS come from the germline V gene. With V trimmed by 5 bases and J by 6 bases, 16 bases remained unmatched. The CDR3 loop reads CASSTRDSLSTGEQYF. DNA for the CDR3: TGTGCCAGCAGTACCCGGGACAGCCTTTCAACCGGCGAGCAGTACTTC.

This chain joins TRBV2 and TRBJ1-1; D gene uncertain. This CDR3 spans 13 amino acids. The ends were cut back, 3 bases at V and 5 bases at J, with 10 bases in the middle. Germline V gives CDR1 SNHLY, CDR2 FYNNEI. Here the CDR3 DNA reads TGTGCCAGCAGTGAGACGCTGAGGACTGAAGCTTTCTTT. The encoded protein is CASSETLRTEAFF.

The genes are TRBV19 and TRBJ1-2; 11 bases line up with TRBD1. V lost 4 bases to trimming and J lost 2 bases; unmatched junction nucleotides: 6. The germline gives CDR1 LNHDA, CDR2 SQIVND (reference sequence). The CDR3 sequence is 16 residues long. The CDR3 DNA is TGTGCCAGTAGTACCTCCGGGACAGGGGGAAACTATGGCTACACCTTC. Protein: CASSTSGTGGNYGYTF.

This sequence joins TRBV21-1 and TRBJ2-1; TRBD1, the D gene given by the table, was not confirmed from the DNA. TRBV21-1 is listed as a pseudogene. This CDR3 is built from 16 residues. The CDR3 protein is CASSRKDRGFHNEQFF. The CDR3, as DNA: TGTGCCAGCAGCAGAAAGGACAGGGGTTTCCACAATGAGCAGTTCTTC.

The chain carries TRBV18 and TRBJ1-5, with a weak D call TRBD1 (5 bases). This CDR3 comprises 16 residues. CDR1 and CDR2 from the germline V gene are KGHSH and LQKENI. V was shortened by 6 bases and J by 6 bases, with 21 bases between the two germline ends. CDR3 loop: CASSTTRGGTGQPQHF. CDR3 nucleotide sequence: TGTGCCAGCTCCACGACCCGGGGCGGGACGGGTCAGCCCCAGCATTTT. The full variable domain, rest sourced from reference TRBV18 and TRBJ1-5, is NAGVMQNPRHLVRRRGQEARLRCSPMKGHSHVYWYRQLPEEGLKFMVYLQKENIIDESGMPKERFSAEFPKEGPSILRIQQVVRGDSAAYFCASSTTRGGTGQPQHFGDGTRLSIL.

The chain uses TRBV16 and TRBJ2-7; TRBD1 matches at 7 bases. CDR3 length: 13 amino acids. With V trimmed by 5 bases and J by 6 bases, 7 bases remained unmatched. Looked up from germline, CDR1 is KGHSY and CDR2 is FQNENV. CDR3 bases: TGTGCCAGCAGCGGGACGACAGGGTTCGAGCAGTACTTC. Translating it yields CASSGTTGFEQYF.

J is TRBJ1-2 and V is TRBV4-1; maybe TRBD1 (5 bases). Germline-derived CDR1 and CDR2 are MGHRA and YSYEKL. V was shortened by 1 base and J by 8 bases, with 14 bases between the two germline ends. The CDR3 loop spans 14 amino acids. CDR3 residues: CASSQGQGGQGYTF. CDR3 DNA: TGCGCCAGCAGCCAAGGGCAGGGAGGGCAGGGCTACACCTTC.

This clone was counted a single time. The chain combines TRBV15 with TRBJ2-2, with TRBD2 matching 7 bases. This CDR3 spans 15 amino acids. Germline-derived CDR1 and CDR2 are LNHNV and YYDKDF (reference sequence). Trimming cost V 0 bases and J 6 bases; bases outside gene matches: 4. CDR3 bases: TGTGCCACCAGCAGAGATCGGGGGGTTTCCGGGGAGCTGTTTTTT. Its protein is CATSRDRGVSGELFF.

The J gene is TRBJ1-2, the V gene TRBV19, with 10 bases matching TRBD1. Germline V gene sequence: CDR1 LNHDA, CDR2 SQIVND (reference sequence). V shed 7 bases, J shed 6 bases, and the junction held 8 bases outside the gene matches. The CDR3 consists of 14 residues. CDR3: CASTQAGTGDGYTF. CDR3 nucleotides: TGTGCCAGTACACAGGCCGGGACAGGGGATGGCTACACCTTC.

This clone was seen only a few times. In nucleotides, the CDR3 is TGTGCCAGCAGCTATAAAGGGGGGGGCCGACAAATTAACTATGGCTACACCTTC. Its translation: CASSYKGGGRQINYGYTF. V and J are TRBV7-2 and TRBJ1-2; D is possibly TRBD1 (6 bases). Trimming cost V 4 bases and J 1 base, with 22 bases left between them. Germline CDR1 SGHTA, CDR2 FQGNSA. The CDR3 has 18 residues. Variable domain in full (rest from reference TRBV7-2 and TRBJ1-2): GAGVSQSPSNKVTEKGKDVELRCDPISGHTALYWYRQSLGQGLEFLIYFQGNSAPDKSGLPSDRFSAERTGGSVSTLTIQRTQQEDSAVYLCASSYKGGGRQINYGYTFGSGTRLTVV.

V gene TRBV28 combines with J gene TRBJ1-5; the match to TRBD1 covers 8 bases. The CDR3 spans 15 residues. V was clipped by 6 bases and J by 2 bases; unmatched bases: 6. Germline CDR1 and CDR2: MDHEN and SYDVKM. CDR3 amino acids: CASRPDRVRNQPQHF. The CDR3 coding sequence is TGTGCCAGCAGGCCGGACAGGGTACGCAATCAGCCCCAGCATTTT.

The sample holds a few counts of this clone. J is TRBJ1-6 and V is TRBV6-1; D possibly corresponds to TRBD1 (5 bases). Trimming pared 6 bases from V and 4 bases from J, leaving 10 bases between. The germline gives CDR1 MNHNS, CDR2 SASEGT. CDR3 length: 14 amino acids. CDR3 DNA: TGTGCCAGCAGGACCGGACAATATAATTCACCCCTCCACTTT. This sequence encodes CASRTGQYNSPLHF.

The chain combines TRBV19 with TRBJ2-5; 9 bases map to TRBD2. The CDR3 totals 12 residues. Trimming took 6 bases from V and 5 from J; bases not matched to a gene: 1. CDR1 and CDR2 from the germline V gene are LNHDA and SQIVND (reference sequence). CDR3 nucleotides: TGTGCCAGTAGCAGCGGGGGGGAGACCCAGTACTTC. Translation gives CASSSGGETQYF.

This chain connects TRBV5-1 to TRBJ1-4, with TRBD1 matching over 9 bases. This CDR3 has 15 residues. V was clipped by 4 bases and J by 6 bases; unmatched bases: 7. Germline V gene sequence: CDR1 SGHRS, CDR2 YFSETQ. For the CDR3, the DNA is TGCGCCAGCAGCCGTACAGGGGGCAAAGATGAAAAACTGTTTTTT. Protein sequence: CASSRTGGKDEKLFF. Filled out from reference TRBV5-1 and TRBJ1-4, the complete variable domain reads KAGVTQTPRYLIKTRGQQVTLSCSPISGHRSVSWYQQTPGQGLQFLFEYFSETQRNKGNFPGRFSGRQFSNSRSEMNVSTLELGDSALYLCASSRTGGKDEKLFFGSGTQLSVL.

The sample holds a few counts of this clone. The J gene is TRBJ1-5, the V gene TRBV7-6, with 8 bases lining up with TRBD1. V shed 1 base and J 4 bases; nucleotides not matched to a gene: 6. In germline, CDR1 is SGHVS, CDR2 FNYEAQ. CDR3 length: 16 residues. CDR3 coding DNA: TGTGCCAGCAGCTTAGAGGCCCGGACAGGGAATCAGCCCCAGCATTTT. This translates into CASSLEARTGNQPQHF.

V and J are TRBV7-2 and TRBJ1-5, with a tentative D call TRBD1 (6 bases). Germline CDR1 and CDR2: SGHTA and FQGNSA. Trimming cost V 6 bases and J 7 bases, with 16 bases left between them. This CDR3 contains 14 residues. The CDR3 sequence: CASRGVGAEQPQHF. The CDR3 region has the DNA TGTGCCAGCAGGGGGGTGGGGGCCGAGCAGCCCCAGCATTTT.

The count of this clone is one. The V call is TRBV28, the J call TRBJ1-2; 7 bases agree with TRBD1. Germline CDR1 is MDHEN and CDR2 is SYDVKM. The V and J ends lost 5 bases and 3 bases, in that order; junction bases with no gene match: 9. CDR3 length: 15 residues. CDR3 sequence: CASSAGTASDYGYTF. As DNA, the CDR3 is TGTGCCAGCAGTGCCGGGACAGCGAGCGACTATGGCTACACCTTC.